A selection of T cell receptor beta chains follows, all from one sample in a study of cytomegalovirus exposure and HLA in healthy donors. Data came from immunoSEQ multiplex PCR; TCRdb stores just in-frame clones and leaves some out. The sample shows about 140,000 clones, 80% to 85% of them seen only once. Source material: PBMCs. The receptor set was obtained from a woman aged 50 to 60 in good health and CMV-seropositive. The conserved cysteine and the conserved F or W are not part of the CDR3 here.

j_call v_call cdr3_aa
TRBJ2-2 TRBV27 ASSPSTGELF
TRBJ1-3 TRBV7-9 ASNRGEGNTIY
TRBJ1-6 TRBV4-3 ASSQDVRRGSPLH
TRBJ1-2 TRBV7-2 ASSLGTARNYGYT
TRBJ2-7 TRBV7-9 ASSSYFGGGYSYEQY
TRBJ1-2 TRBV5-1 ASSLEGSFGYT
TRBJ1-1 TRBV19 ASKGWTGDSEAF
TRBJ2-5 TRBV6-5 ASSQGAGETQY
TRBJ2-3 TRBV29-1 SVAPHWEGGYTDTQY
TRBJ2-2 TRBV5-1 ASSPRGQGTGELF
TRBJ2-1 TRBV15 ATSRVGGSGNEQF
TRBJ1-5 TRBV28 ASRLMGDQPQH
TRBJ2-3 TRBV5-1 ASSFAGGASTDTQY
TRBJ1-4 TRBV7-9 ASSLVSGATNEKLF
TRBJ2-3 TRBV6-4 ASSDRGGTDTQY
TRBJ1-4 TRBV7-9 ASRQGGEKLF
TRBJ2-2 TRBV5-4 ASSLALAGYTGELF
TRBJ2-5 TRBV19 ASSIRSGTRTGETRY
TRBJ1-2 TRBV7-3 ASSPQAGGYGYT
TRBJ1-1 TRBV5-1 ASSASGARNTEAF
TRBJ2-5 TRBV5-4 ASSPARDQETQY
TRBJ1-1 TRBV9 ASSKRQGGTEAF
TRBJ1-4 TRBV30 AWSAGGGEKLF
TRBJ1-1 TRBV28 ASSPTPGTGKMNTEAF
TRBJ2-4 TRBV4-2 ASSQDLGVRGNIQY
TRBJ1-2 TRBV9 ASSVAGGADYGYT
TRBJ2-1 TRBV19 ASSIDPSGYYNEQF
TRBJ1-1 TRBV7-9 SSSFGEGWNTEAF
TRBJ2-1 TRBV28 ASRYQGASYNEQF
TRBJ2-1 TRBV7-3 ASSRDYQLDNEQF
TRBJ1-1 TRBV25-1 ASRPPGRISEAF
TRBJ2-3 TRBV14 ASSQWLGGADTQY
TRBJ2-7 TRBV27 ASSSSPGQGAEEQY
TRBJ1-6 TRBV6-1 ASSSGPYNSPLH
TRBJ1-2 TRBV6-7 ASSEFRRGVGDYGYT
TRBJ1-6 TRBV10-2 ASSWRDSPLH
TRBJ2-7 TRBV29-1 SVRTSSYEQY
TRBJ2-5 TRBV27 ASSPDRQRAQY
TRBJ2-4 TRBV5-1 ASSPGQGDKNSQY
TRBJ2-7 TRBV6-5 ASSSLAGGIYEQY
TRBJ2-5 TRBV27 ASSLYRTSGRQETQY
TRBJ2-1 TRBV6-5 ASSYNGVGNGNEQF
TRBJ2-3 TRBV2 ASMSTMGTDTQY
TRBJ1-1 TRBV5-1 ASSTGDSANTEAF
TRBJ2-5 TRBV4-2 ASPPAGSKETQY
TRBJ2-1 TRBV7-9 ASSPLAGGSYNEQF
TRBJ2-1 TRBV2 ASRSRTSGTGGVF
TRBJ2-1 TRBV6-1 ASSPTRDSYNEQF
TRBJ2-1 TRBV4-3 ASSQEEGPYNEQF